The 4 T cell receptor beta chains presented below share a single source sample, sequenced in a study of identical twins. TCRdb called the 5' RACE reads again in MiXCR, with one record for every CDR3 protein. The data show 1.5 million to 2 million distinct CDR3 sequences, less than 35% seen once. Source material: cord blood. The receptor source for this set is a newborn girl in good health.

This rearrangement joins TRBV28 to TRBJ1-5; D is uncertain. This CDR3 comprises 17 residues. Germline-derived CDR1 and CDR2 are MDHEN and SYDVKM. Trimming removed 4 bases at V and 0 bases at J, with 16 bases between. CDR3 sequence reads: CASSSPDRHFSNQPQHF. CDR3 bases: TGTGCCAGCAGTTCCCCCGACCGCCACTTTAGCAATCAGCCCCAGCATTTT.

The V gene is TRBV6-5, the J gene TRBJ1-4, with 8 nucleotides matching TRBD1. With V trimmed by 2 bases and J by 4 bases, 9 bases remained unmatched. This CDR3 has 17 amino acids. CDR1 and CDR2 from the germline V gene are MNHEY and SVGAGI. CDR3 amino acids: CASSYTAGQGGNEKLFF. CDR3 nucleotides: TGTGCCAGCAGTTACACGGCCGGACAGGGCGGTAATGAAAAACTGTTTTTT.

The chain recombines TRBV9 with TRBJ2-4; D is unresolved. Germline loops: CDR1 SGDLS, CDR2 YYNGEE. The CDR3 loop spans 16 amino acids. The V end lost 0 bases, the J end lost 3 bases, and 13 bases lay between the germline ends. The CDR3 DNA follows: TGTGCCAGCAGCGTAGAAGACTTCCCGGACAAAAACATTCAGTACTTC. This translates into CASSVEDFPDKNIQYF.

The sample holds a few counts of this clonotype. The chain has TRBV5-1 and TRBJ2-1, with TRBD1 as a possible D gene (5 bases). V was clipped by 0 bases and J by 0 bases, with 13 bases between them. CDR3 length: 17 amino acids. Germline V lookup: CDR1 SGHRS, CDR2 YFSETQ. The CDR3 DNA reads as TGCGCCAGCAGCTTGGACCGCTGGGGCGGCTCCTACAATGAGCAGTTCTTC. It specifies CASSLDRWGGSYNEQFF.